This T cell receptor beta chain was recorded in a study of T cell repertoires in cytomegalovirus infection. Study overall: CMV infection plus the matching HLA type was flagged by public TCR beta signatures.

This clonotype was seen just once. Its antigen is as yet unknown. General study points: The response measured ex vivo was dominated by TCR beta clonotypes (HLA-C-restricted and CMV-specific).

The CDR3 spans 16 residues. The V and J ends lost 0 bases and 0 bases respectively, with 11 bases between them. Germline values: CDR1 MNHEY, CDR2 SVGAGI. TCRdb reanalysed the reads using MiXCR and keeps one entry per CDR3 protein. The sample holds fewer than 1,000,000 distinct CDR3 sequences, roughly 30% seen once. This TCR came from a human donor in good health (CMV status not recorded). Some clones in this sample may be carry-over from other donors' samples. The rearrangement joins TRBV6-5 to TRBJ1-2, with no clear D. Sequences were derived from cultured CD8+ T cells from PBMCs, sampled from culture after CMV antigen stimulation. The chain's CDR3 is CASSYSQESPNYGYTF. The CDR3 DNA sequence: TGTGCCAGCAGTTACTCCCAGGAGAGTCCTAACTATGGCTACACCTTC.